This is a list of T cell receptor beta chains from one sample in a study of identifying expanded T cells in peripheral blood. TCRdb's table, derived via immunoSEQ multiplex PCR, lists solely in-frame clones and lacks some. The profile shows around 130,000 clones, approximately 86% of them singletons. Sequenced input: blood. These TCRs come from a person aged 18 to 75 in good health. Both conserved end residues are trimmed from each CDR3.

V gene	CDR3 protein
TRBV4-1	ASSRQGSNTGELF
TRBV11-2	ASSSKGGGQPQH
TRBV4-1	ASSQSRDLPYEQY
TRBV19	ASSSRQGVSSEETQY
TRBV7-9	ASSFLQTTPNYGYT
TRBV7-6	ASSTGQGGYLETQY
TRBV9	ASTGGTVNTEAF
TRBV19	ASSIDGGVETQY
TRBV6-5	ASSYLSGGAYNEQF
TRBV7-2	ASSLSGTGLREQY
TRBV7-2	ASSPRLAGYQETQY
TRBV5-4	ASSYYRGGNTEAF
TRBV27	ASSKSFPISYEQY
TRBV6-1	ASSRVGRDTGELF
TRBV9	ASSSVGAFNTEAF
TRBV28	ASSRTSGSKNEQF
TRBV6-5	ASSYDRGSGTQY
TRBV11-2	ASSSRTAGVSYEQY
TRBV14	ASSRLAVQETQY
TRBV7-2	ASSPQRDRLTYEQY
TRBV11-2	ASSLVAAATMNTEAF
TRBV7-2	ASSLGGGSDTQY
TRBV28	ASSFGPARQPQH
TRBV7-7	ASSTGTGAEAF
TRBV21-1	ANGVFKLAGADTQY
TRBV4-1	ASSQDSGTRQPQH
TRBV7-2	ASSLSHSDTQY
TRBV29-1	SVGRQLDTEAF
TRBV5-6	ASRKLSGSYGEQY
TRBV7-8	ASSRAVREGQPQH
TRBV2	ASSDIGGGSYEQY
TRBV7-6	ASSHTSLGYNEQF
TRBV27	ASSKHASTYNEQF
TRBV11-1	ASSLMTRYEQY
TRBV5-1	ASNPGNTGELF
TRBV5-1	ASGPESGRVNEQF
TRBV6-4	ASSGQGNTGELF
TRBV6-1	ASSEQGSDTQY
TRBV11-2	ASSPRTEETQY
TRBV11-3	ASSLYSGREQY
TRBV6-5	ASRKGKGSHEQY
TRBV7-3	ASSLTPRATEAF
TRBV4-1	ASSQAGSSSQETQY
TRBV6-1	ASRGQGAPGELF
TRBV18	ASSPGSSRDQPQH
TRBV6-6	ASSFDRGREAF
TRBV9	ASSVGLQPDQPQH